The TCR beta chain described here comes from a study of PD-L1 blockade in urothelial cancer. About the study: Individuals in the cohort had been given 0 to 3 earlier chemotherapy regimens. Blood analysis occurred 3 weeks (second dose) and 6 weeks after treatment start. Each blood sample yielded a median of around 150,000 T cells.

Per germline, CDR1 SGHDT and CDR2 YYEEEE. The CDR3 runs to 14 residues. V was cut by 3 bases and J by 2 bases, with 11 bases left in between. Patients' cancers were locally advanced or metastatic urothelial carcinomas. Repertoires were generated with immunoSEQ multiplex PCR, while TCRdb's copy carries only in-frame clones and drops some. The sample includes 35,000 to 50,000 clones, roughly 80% of them seen just once. The input for sequencing was PBMCs, taken around atezolizumab (anti-PD-L1) treatment. The receptor was isolated from a man aged 65-85 years with urothelial cancer. The rearrangement uses TRBV5-6 and TRBJ1-2; TRBD1 might be the D (5 bases). The CDR3 bases are TGTGCCAGCAGCTGGGGTCAGGGAAACTATGGCTACACCTTC. Its translation: CASSWGQGNYGYTF.